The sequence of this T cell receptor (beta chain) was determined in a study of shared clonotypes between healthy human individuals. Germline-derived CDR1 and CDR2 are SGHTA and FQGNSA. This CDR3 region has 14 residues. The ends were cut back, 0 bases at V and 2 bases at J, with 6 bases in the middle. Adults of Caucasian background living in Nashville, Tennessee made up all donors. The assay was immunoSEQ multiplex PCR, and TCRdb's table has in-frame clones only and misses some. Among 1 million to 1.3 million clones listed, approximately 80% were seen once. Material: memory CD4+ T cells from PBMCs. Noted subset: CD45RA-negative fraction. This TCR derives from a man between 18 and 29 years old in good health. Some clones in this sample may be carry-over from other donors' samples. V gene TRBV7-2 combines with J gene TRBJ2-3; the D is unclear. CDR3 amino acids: CASSLARDTDTQYF. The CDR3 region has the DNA TGTGCCAGCAGCTTAGCGCGAGACACAGATACGCAGTATTTT.